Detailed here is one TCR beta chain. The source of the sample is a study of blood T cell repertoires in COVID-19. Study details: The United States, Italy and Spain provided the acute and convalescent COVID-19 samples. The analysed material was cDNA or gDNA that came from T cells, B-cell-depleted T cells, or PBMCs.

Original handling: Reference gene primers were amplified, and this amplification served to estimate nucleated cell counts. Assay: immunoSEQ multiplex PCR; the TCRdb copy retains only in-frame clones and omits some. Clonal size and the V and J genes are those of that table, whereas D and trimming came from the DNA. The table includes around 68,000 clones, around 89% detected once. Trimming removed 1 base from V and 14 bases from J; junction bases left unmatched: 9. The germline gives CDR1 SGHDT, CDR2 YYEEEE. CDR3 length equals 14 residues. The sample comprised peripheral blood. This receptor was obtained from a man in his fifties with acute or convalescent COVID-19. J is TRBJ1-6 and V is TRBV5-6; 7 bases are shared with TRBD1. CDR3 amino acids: CASSLYTTGATLHF. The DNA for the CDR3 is TGTGCCAGCAGCTTGTACACAACAGGGGCCACCCTCCACTTT.